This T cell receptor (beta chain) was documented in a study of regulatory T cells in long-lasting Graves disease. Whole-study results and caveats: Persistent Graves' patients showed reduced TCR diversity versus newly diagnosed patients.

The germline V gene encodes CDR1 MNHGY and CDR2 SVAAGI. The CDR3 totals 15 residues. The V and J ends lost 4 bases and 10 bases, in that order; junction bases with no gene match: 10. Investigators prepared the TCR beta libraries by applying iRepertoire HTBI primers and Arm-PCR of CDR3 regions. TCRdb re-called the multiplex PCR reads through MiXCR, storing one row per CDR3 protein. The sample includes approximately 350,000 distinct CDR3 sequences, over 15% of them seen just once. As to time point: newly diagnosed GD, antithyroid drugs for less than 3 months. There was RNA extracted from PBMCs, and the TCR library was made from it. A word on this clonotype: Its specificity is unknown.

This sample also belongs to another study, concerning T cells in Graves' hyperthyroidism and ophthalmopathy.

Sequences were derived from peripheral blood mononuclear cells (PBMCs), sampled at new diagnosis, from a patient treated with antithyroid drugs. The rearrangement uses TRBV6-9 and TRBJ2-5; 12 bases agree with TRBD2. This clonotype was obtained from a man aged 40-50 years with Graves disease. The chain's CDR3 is CASSFTGLAGRRQYF. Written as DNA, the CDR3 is TGTGCCAGCAGTTTCACCGGACTAGCGGGGAGGCGCCAGTACTTC.